A single sample is the source of the 26 T cell receptor beta chains below, sequenced in a study of early T cells in non-severe SARS-CoV-2 infection. MiXCR, run by TCRdb on the 5' RACE reads, gives a single entry per CDR3 protein. The data hold 80,000 to 100,000 distinct CDR3 sequences, with 9.5% to 12% observed a single time. The specimen comprised whole blood, sampled at baseline. These receptors originate from an adult who was a healthcare worker with PCR-confirmed SARS-CoV-2 infection or an uninfected control (not recorded which).

This clonotype was seen many times. This rearrangement joins TRBV24-1 to TRBJ2-2; a possible D gene is TRBD2 (5 bases). The CDR3 is 16 residues long. Trimming removed 1 base from V and 1 base from J, with 9 bases in between. Germline CDR1 KGHDR, CDR2 SFDVKD. CDR3 sequence: CATSDLGGRNTGELFF. The CDR3, as DNA: TGTGCCACCAGTGATTTAGGAGGTCGGAACACCGGGGAGCTGTTTTTT.

V usage is TRBV7-2 and J usage is TRBJ1-2; 7 positions agree with TRBD1. J lost 2 bases, V lost 0 bases, and 3 bases had no gene match. This CDR3 comprises 15 residues. Looked up from germline, CDR1 is SGHTA and CDR2 is FQGNSA. CDR3 sequence (DNA): TGTGCCAGCAGCTTAGCAACAGGGGAGAACTATGGCTACACCTTC. Translated, it gives CASSLATGENYGYTF.

This clonotype was recorded at least ten times. The V gene is TRBV20-1, the J gene TRBJ1-1; the match to TRBD1 covers 7 bases. V was clipped by 6 bases and J by 0 bases; unmatched bases: 10. CDR1 DFQATT and CDR2 SNEGSKA come from the germline V gene (reference sequence). The CDR3 has 15 residues. The CDR3 bases are TGCAGTGCCCTGGGCGGGGACAGTCTGAACACTGAAGCTTTCTTT. Its translation is CSALGGDSLNTEAFF.

V gene TRBV28 combines with J gene TRBJ1-3; D call uncertain. Deletions cut 9 bases from V and 10 bases from J, with 19 bases between. The CDR3 is 13 amino acids. Germline CDR1 is MDHEN and CDR2 is SYDVKM. The CDR3 nucleotides are TGTGCCAGTTATAACTCTTCGGCCGGTACCATATATTTT. Translating gives CASYNSSAGTIYF.

This sequence joins TRBV5-5 and TRBJ2-1; 9 bases are shared with TRBD2. Unmatched junction bases numbered 4, after V lost 5 bases and J lost 1 base. The CDR3 runs 15 residues. CDR1 is SGHKS, CDR2 YYEKEE, per germline (reference sequence). The CDR3 here is CASSSGGPSYNEQFF. The CDR3 coding sequence is TGTGCCAGCAGTAGCGGGGGCCCTTCCTACAATGAGCAGTTCTTC.

The rearrangement joins TRBV7-2 to TRBJ2-7, with 11 nucleotides matching TRBD2. This CDR3 has 16 amino acids. The germline CDR1 and CDR2 sequences are SGHTA and FQGNSA. V dropped 0 bases and J dropped 6; count of bases not matched to a gene: 7. The CDR3 nucleotides read TGTGCCAGCAGCTTAGCGCTAGGGGGACTAGCGGTCGAGCAGTACTTC. Residues: CASSLALGGLAVEQYF.

The V gene is TRBV11-2, the J gene TRBJ2-3; 7 bases are a match to TRBD1. The V gene's germline CDR1 is SGHAT and CDR2 FQNNGV. The CDR3 runs 17 residues. V dropped 5 bases and J dropped 4; count of bases not matched to a gene: 15. In nucleotides, the CDR3 is TGTGCCAGCAGCCGTATTCTTGGTAGGGGACAGCCAGATACGCAGTATTTT. Translated, it gives CASSRILGRGQPDTQYF.

This clonotype was counted between two and nine times. The chain is built from TRBV28 and TRBJ2-5; D is ambiguous. V shed 6 bases and J shed 1 base, with 12 bases lying between them. The CDR3 is made up of 14 amino acids. Germline CDR1 MDHEN, CDR2 SYDVKM. Here the CDR3 reads CASSPSLGQETQYF. The CDR3 DNA reads TGTGCCAGCAGCCCAAGCCTGGGCCAAGAGACCCAGTACTTC.

As concerns this clonotype: One base away lies a much larger clone, so this may be a sequencing read error. The CDR3, as DNA: TGTGCCAGCAGGGGACAAGAAAATGAGCAGTTCTTC. Its protein product is CASRGQENEQFF. This chain uses TRBV7-9 with TRBJ2-1, with a possible D match to TRBD1 (6 bases). Trimming left V 6 bases short and J 7 bases short, with 10 bases between. The CDR3 totals 12 residues. Germline-derived CDR1 and CDR2 are SEHNR and FQNEAQ (reference sequence).

This clonotype appeared a few times. The chain uses TRBV11-2 and TRBJ1-1; TRBD1 is a possible D gene (5 bases). Germline lookup yields CDR1 SGHAT and CDR2 FQNNGV. CDR3 length equals 13 residues. The V and J ends lost 3 bases and 5 bases respectively, with 10 bases between them. The CDR3: CASSLGRVTEAFF. The DNA for the CDR3 is TGTGCCAGCAGCTTGGGCAGGGTAACTGAAGCTTTCTTT.

As concerns this clonotype: This may arise from a read error, as a much more abundant clone is one base away. This chain uses TRBV4-2 with TRBJ1-2; D is unresolved. The germline gives CDR1 LGHNA, CDR2 YNFKEQ. This CDR3 is built from 13 residues. This chain's CDR3 is CVSSQEETRSYTF. In DNA, the CDR3 is TGTGTCAGCAGCCAAGAAGAGACAAGAAGCTACACCTTC.

This clonotype was detected ten times or more. The chain carries TRBV14 and TRBJ2-3; D is uncertain. V lost 4 bases to trimming and J lost 6 bases, with 11 bases between them. Germline V CDR1 and CDR2: SGHDN, FVKESK. This CDR3 region has 13 residues. In DNA form, the CDR3 reads TGTGCCAGCAGCCTAGGCACTGCTGATACGCAGTATTTT. Encoded protein: CASSLGTADTQYF.

This clonotype has a count of ten or more. The V and J genes are TRBV18 and TRBJ2-3; 7 positions match TRBD1. This CDR3 has 15 amino acids. Germline CDR1 and CDR2: KGHSH and LQKENI. V dropped 5 bases and J dropped 1; count of bases not matched to a gene: 6. CDR3 sequence: CASSETGSRTDTQYF. CDR3 in DNA: TGTGCCAGCTCAGAGACAGGGTCTCGCACAGATACGCAGTATTTT.

This clonotype was observed a few times. The chain joins TRBV10-3 to TRBJ2-1; unclear D gene. With 2 bases removed from V and 6 bases from J, the gap between germline ends came to 8 bases. This CDR3 is 13 amino acids long. Germline values: CDR1 ENHRY, CDR2 SYGVKD. CDR3: CAISESQTNEQFF. CDR3 nucleotides: TGTGCCATCAGTGAGAGCCAGACCAATGAGCAGTTCTTC.

This clonotype was detected many times. This sequence joins TRBV5-5 and TRBJ2-7; D not certain. The CDR3 totals 14 residues. Trimming removed 4 bases from V and 2 bases from J, with 13 bases in between. CDR1 is SGHKS and CDR2 is YYEKEE in the germline V gene (reference sequence). The CDR3: CASSDGSSPYEQYF. The CDR3 nucleotides are TGTGCCAGCAGCGATGGGTCCTCTCCCTACGAGCAGTACTTC.

This clonotype was counted ten times or more. CDR3 in DNA: TGTGCCAGCACCTACCACATGAACACCGGGGAGCTGTTTTTT. This gives the protein CASTYHMNTGELFF. The chain couples TRBV11-2 to TRBJ2-2; D is unresolved. Deletions cut 7 bases from V and 1 base from J, with 10 bases between. This CDR3 has 14 residues. Germline V CDR1 and CDR2: SGHAT, FQNNGV.

This clonotype occurred many times. CDR3 amino acids: CAISDTGQYYEQYF. The CDR3 region has the DNA TGTGCCATCAGTGATACCGGACAGTACTACGAGCAGTACTTC. The J gene is TRBJ2-7, the V gene TRBV10-3, with D tentatively TRBD1 (6 bases). Germline V gives CDR1 ENHRY, CDR2 SYGVKD. The CDR3 consists of 14 residues. Trimming took off 3 bases at V and 3 bases at J, with 12 bases between the two ends.

This clonotype was observed many times. The rearrangement links TRBV6-2 or TRBV6-3 to TRBJ2-7, with D maybe TRBD2 (6 bases). Trimming pared 4 bases from V and 5 bases from J, leaving 18 bases between. Germline CDR1 is MNHEY and CDR2 is SVGEGT. The CDR3 runs to 15 residues. The CDR3 protein is CASSSPKPGLDEQYF. The CDR3 DNA sequence: TGTGCCAGCAGTTCCCCCAAACCGGGACTGGACGAGCAGTACTTC.

This clonotype was seen more than once but under ten times. The V and J genes are TRBV20-1 and TRBJ1-2; 10 bases line up with TRBD1. Trimming took 0 bases from V and 2 from J; bases not matched to a gene: 6. The CDR3 covers 16 residues. CDR1 and CDR2 (germline): DFQATT, SNEGSKA (reference sequence). The CDR3 region has the DNA TGCAGTGCTAGAGATACTTCGGACAGGGGGAACTATGGCTACACCTTC. Protein: CSARDTSDRGNYGYTF.

The chain recombines TRBV29-1 with TRBJ2-1; D not certain. Trimming took off 1 base at V and 10 bases at J, with 14 bases between the two ends. Germline V CDR1 and CDR2: SQVTM, ANQGSEA. This CDR3 has 13 amino acids. Here the CDR3 DNA reads TGCAGCGTTGAAGGGATGGCCAACACGGAGCAGTTCTTC. It encodes CSVEGMANTEQFF.

This chain uses TRBV7-9 with TRBJ1-2, with D hard to call. V dropped 5 bases and J dropped 6 bases, with 16 bases sitting between them. Germline CDR1 SEHNR, CDR2 FQNEAQ (reference sequence). The CDR3 has 14 residues. The CDR3: CASSPAGVGNGYTF. The CDR3 nucleotides are TGTGCCAGCAGCCCCGCTGGCGTAGGGAATGGCTACACCTTC.

This clonotype has just a few counts. The chain carries TRBV3-1 and TRBJ1-1; D is possibly TRBD1 (6 bases). Trimming took off 2 bases at V and 6 bases at J, with 7 bases between the two ends. The CDR3 loop spans 12 amino acids. The germline gives CDR1 LGHDT, CDR2 YNNKEL (reference sequence). The CDR3 bases are TGTGCCAGCAGCCAAACAGGGCCTGAAGCTTTCTTT. Translated: CASSQTGPEAFF.

Only a few counts were recorded for this clonotype. V gene TRBV6-2 or TRBV6-3 combines with J gene TRBJ2-5, with D unresolved. V lost 5 bases and J 3 bases, leaving 4 bases between the germline ends. The CDR3 has 11 amino acids. From germline, CDR1 is MNHEY and CDR2 SVGEGT. The CDR3 DNA reads as TGTGCCAGCAGTGGAAAAGAGACCCAGTACTTC. Translated: CASSGKETQYF.

A few counts support this clonotype. The chain recombines TRBV2 with TRBJ1-2, with 8 bases fitting TRBD1. V shed 6 bases and J 6 bases; nucleotides not matched to a gene: 6. CDR1 is SNHLY, CDR2 FYNNEI, per germline. The CDR3 is 13 residues long. The CDR3 is CASSRDRGDGYTF. The CDR3 DNA reads as TGTGCCAGCAGCCGCGACAGGGGAGATGGCTACACCTTC.

This clonotype was detected a few times. In DNA, the CDR3 is TGCAGTACCCGGGACAGCTATAATTCACCCCTCCACTTT. As protein: CSTRDSYNSPLHF. The rearrangement links TRBV20-1 to TRBJ1-6, with TRBD1 matching 7 bases. The CDR3 consists of 13 residues. CDR1 DFQATT and CDR2 SNEGSKA come from the germline V gene (reference sequence). V lost 8 bases, J lost 3 bases, and 4 bases stayed unmatched.

The genes are TRBV3-1 and TRBJ2-1, with 11 bases that match TRBD2. This CDR3 region has 17 residues. CDR1 LGHDT and CDR2 YNNKEL come from the germline V gene (reference sequence). Trimming cost V 4 bases and J 4 bases; bases outside gene matches: 9. The CDR3 coding sequence is TGTGCCAGCAGCCCGCTAATCCTAGCGGGGGGATACAATGAGCAGTTCTTC. Its protein is CASSPLILAGGYNEQFF.